Below are 29 T cell receptor beta chains sequenced from a single sample in a study of shared clonotypes between healthy human individuals. Sequencing was performed with immunoSEQ multiplex PCR; in TCRdb, only in-frame clones are kept and a portion is missing. Here the sample spans about 690,000 clones, about nine tenths being singletons. The source material was memory CD8+ T cells from PBMCs. Subset: CD45RO+ cells pooled with CCR7-negative TemRA cells. These receptor sequences come from a young man in good health. Some clones in this sample may be carry-over from other donors' samples.

The count of this clone is one. The rearrangement links TRBV7-6 to TRBJ1-2, with no clear D. Germline V gene data show CDR1 as SGHVS and CDR2 as FNYEAQ. V shed 4 bases and J shed 4 bases, with 13 bases lying between them. The CDR3 loop spans 14 amino acids. CDR3 in amino acids: CASSSPGMGYGYTF. The CDR3 nucleotides are TGTGCCAGCAGCTCCCCGGGGATGGGCTATGGCTACACCTTC.

The chain combines TRBV27 with TRBJ1-1; TRBD1 matches 9 bases. The junction had 10 bases not matched to a gene; V was cut back by 5 bases and J by 0 bases. Germline CDR1 reads MNHEY; CDR2 reads SMNVEV (reference sequence). CDR3 length equals 17 residues. The DNA of the CDR3 is TGTGCCAGCAGTCACCGACAGGGGGGATACATGAACACTGAAGCTTTCTTT. Amino acids: CASSHRQGGYMNTEAFF.

V gene TRBV10-3 combines with J gene TRBJ2-2; either TRBD1 or TRBD2 may supply D (5 bases each). Germline V gene lookup returns CDR1 ENHRY and CDR2 SYGVKD. The CDR3 is 15 amino acids. V lost 5 bases and J 1 base, leaving 11 bases between the germline ends. The DNA for the CDR3 is TGTGCCATCAGTCCCGGGACGGTGAACACCGGGGAGCTGTTTTTT. Amino acids: CAISPGTVNTGELFF.

As regards this clone: Additional DNA sequences in this sample encode the identical CDR3. V and J are TRBV27 and TRBJ2-2; possibly TRBD2 for D (6 bases). Germline values: CDR1 MNHEY, CDR2 SMNVEV (reference sequence). The CDR3 covers 13 residues. Deletions cut 4 bases from V and 6 bases from J, with 9 bases between. The CDR3 DNA reads TGTGCCAGCAGTTCGGGACTCCCCGGGGAGCTGTTTTTT. As protein: CASSSGLPGELFF.

The gene calls are TRBV14 and TRBJ2-2; the match to TRBD2 covers 10 bases. CDR3 length: 14 amino acids. CDR1 is SGHDN and CDR2 is FVKESK in the germline V gene. V lost 6 bases and J lost 7; bases outside the gene matches: 5. CDR3 DNA: TGTGCCAGCAGGGCTAGCGGGAGCGGCGGGGAGCTGTTTTTT. It is translated as CASRASGSGGELFF.

The chain recombines TRBV29-1 with TRBJ2-1, with TRBD2 as a possible D gene (6 bases). The CDR3 totals 12 residues. With 4 bases removed from V and 9 bases from J, the gap between germline ends came to 13 bases. CDR1 and CDR2 from the germline V gene are SQVTM and ANQGSEA. The CDR3 reads CSVGGAGIEQFF. The CDR3 DNA is TGCAGCGTTGGTGGTGCGGGGATTGAGCAGTTCTTC.

The CDR3, as DNA: TGTGCCAGCAGTGGGGACTACTACTACGAGCAGTACTTC. It encodes CASSGDYYYEQYF. This sequence joins TRBV6-6 and TRBJ2-7; 7 bases agree with TRBD2. There are 13 residues in the CDR3. V was pared by 5 bases and J by 3 bases, with 4 bases of the junction left unmatched. The germline CDR1 and CDR2 sequences are MNHNY and SVGAGI (reference sequence).

V gene TRBV11-3 combines with J gene TRBJ1-4, with unresolved D. The CDR3 runs to 17 residues. Germline V gives CDR1 SGHNT, CDR2 YENEEA. The germline V and J ends were trimmed by 5 bases and 0 bases, with 16 bases remaining between them. For the CDR3, the DNA is TGTGCCAGCAGCACCTGGGTCCCCCGGACAACTAATGAAAAACTGTTTTTT. This translates into CASSTWVPRTTNEKLFF.

V gene TRBV28 combines with J gene TRBJ2-2, with a tentative D call TRBD1 (5 bases). This CDR3 comprises 15 residues. Germline CDR1 and CDR2: MDHEN and SYDVKM. The V and J ends lost 1 base and 0 bases respectively, with 6 bases between them. This CDR3 reads CASSLSGPNTGELFF. As DNA, the CDR3 is TGTGCCAGCAGTTTATCAGGGCCGAACACCGGGGAGCTGTTTTTT.

This clone was seen once. The chain links TRBV13 to TRBJ1-3, with no clear D. Germline assignment: CDR1 PRHDT and CDR2 FYEKMQ (reference sequence). The CDR3 is made up of 14 amino acids. Trimming cost V 2 bases and J 0 bases, with 5 bases left between them. The CDR3 protein is CASSLKASGNTIYF. The CDR3 bases are TGTGCCAGCAGCTTAAAAGCCTCTGGAAACACCATATATTTT.

This chain joins TRBV6-6 and TRBJ1-3; no reliable D call. The CDR3 totals 15 residues. V was shortened by 6 bases and J by 10 bases, with 22 bases between the two germline ends. Germline V gene lookup returns CDR1 MNHNY and CDR2 SVGAGI (reference sequence). CDR3 sequence (DNA): TGTGCCAGCAGCCCTTCTTACGGACTAAAATGGACCATATATTTT. This gives the protein CASSPSYGLKWTIYF.

This sequence joins TRBV6-1 and TRBJ1-1; D unclear. V was shortened by 1 base and J by 8 bases, with 5 bases between the two germline ends. Germline CDR1 reads MNHNS; CDR2 reads SASEGT. This CDR3 has 11 amino acids. CDR3 region: CASSEGREAFF. The CDR3 coding sequence is TGTGCCAGCAGTGAAGGAAGAGAAGCTTTCTTT.

The chain has TRBV6-5 and TRBJ2-7, with 7 bases identical to TRBD1. This CDR3 region has 15 residues. Looked up from germline, CDR1 is MNHEY and CDR2 is SVGAGI. V shed 7 bases, J shed 3 bases, and the junction held 12 bases outside the gene matches. The CDR3 DNA reads TGTGCCAGCAAGACGGCGACAGGGTGGAACTACGAGCAGTACTTC. Its translation is CASKTATGWNYEQYF.

DNA of the CDR3: TGTGCCAGCAGCTTAGGGGGACAGAACTATGGCTACACCTTC. Its protein product is CASSLGGQNYGYTF. The chain uses TRBV7-2 and TRBJ1-2; 7 bases line up with TRBD1. The CDR3 length is 14 residues. J lost 2 bases, V lost 1 base, and 1 base had no gene match. The germline V gene has CDR1 SGHTA and CDR2 FQGNSA.

The CDR3 protein is CASSLFATSGSTDTQYF. DNA of the CDR3: TGTGCCAGCAGTTTATTCGCGACTAGCGGCAGCACAGATACGCAGTATTTT. The rearrangement links TRBV28 to TRBJ2-3; 9 bases map to TRBD2. CDR1 and CDR2 (germline): MDHEN, SYDVKM. This CDR3 region has 17 residues. V lost 1 base to trimming and J lost 0 bases; unmatched junction nucleotides: 5.

In this sample, this clone turned up a few times. This sequence joins TRBV6-1 and TRBJ1-1; D uncertain. This CDR3 spans 11 amino acids. Germline CDR1 and CDR2: MNHNS and SASEGT. Trimming shortened V by 7 bases and J by 5 bases, and 8 bases separated the two germline ends. The CDR3 DNA reads TGTGCCAGCACGCCGGGGACTGAAGCTTTCTTT. Its translation: CASTPGTEAFF.

The gene calls are TRBV19 and TRBJ1-1; no reliable D call. V lost 3 bases and J lost 8, with 13 bases in between. The CDR3 runs to 13 residues. Germline V CDR1 and CDR2: LNHDA, SQIVND (reference sequence). The CDR3 DNA follows: TGTGCCAGTAGTATGGTAGGCAGCCCAGAAGCTTTCTTT. This encodes CASSMVGSPEAFF.

This clone was seen once. The V call is TRBV7-9, the J call TRBJ2-1; 13 bases are shared with TRBD2. Losses at the gene ends were 0 bases for V and 5 bases for J; bases not matched to a gene: 1. The CDR3 covers 16 residues. The germline CDR1 and CDR2 sequences are SEHNR and FQNEAQ (reference sequence). CDR3 protein: CASSLAGLAGDNEQFF. CDR3 nucleotide sequence: TGTGCCAGCAGCTTAGCCGGACTAGCGGGGGACAATGAGCAGTTCTTC.

The V call is TRBV11-1, the J call TRBJ2-7; 7 nucleotides align to TRBD2. Germline values: CDR1 SGHAT, CDR2 FQDESV (reference sequence). V was pared by 3 bases and J by 2 bases, with 7 bases of the junction left unmatched. CDR3 length: 15 residues. CDR3 DNA sequence: TGTGCCAGCAGCTTGGGAGCGGGACTCGCCTACGAGCAGTACTTC. Its translation: CASSLGAGLAYEQYF.

The gene calls are TRBV15 and TRBJ2-7; D possibly corresponds to TRBD2 (5 bases). The V gene lost 3 bases and the J gene lost 7 bases, with 16 bases spanning the gap. The CDR3 is made up of 14 amino acids. The germline V gene encodes CDR1 LNHNV and CDR2 YYDKDF (reference sequence). The CDR3 DNA sequence: TGTGCCACCAGCAGTGTAGGGCCCTCGGGGGAGCAGTACTTC. Translating it yields CATSSVGPSGEQYF.

This clone was seen just once. The rearrangement uses TRBV12-5 and TRBJ2-5, with 7 positions matching TRBD2. Germline V CDR1 and CDR2: LGHNT, FRNRAP. This CDR3 is 14 amino acids long. V was clipped by 7 bases and J by 2 bases; unmatched bases: 7. The DNA for the CDR3 is TGTGCTAGTGCCCTCCGGGGGGAGCAAGAGACCCAGTACTTC. Its translation: CASALRGEQETQYF. Full variable domain (missing parts from reference TRBV12-5 and TRBJ2-5): DARVTQTPRHKVTEMGQEVTMRCQPILGHNTVFWYRQTMMQGLELLAYFRNRAPLDDSGMPKDRFSAEMPDATLATLKIQPSEPRDSAVYFCASALRGEQETQYFGPGTRLLVL.

To note about this clone: At one end, the junction sequence differs from germline, possibly due to a read error. The chain has TRBV5-1 and TRBJ2-2; 7 bases match TRBD1. Germline CDR1 and CDR2: SGHRS and YFSETQ. This CDR3 spans 15 amino acids. The CDR3 spells CASSLGQTMTGELFF. The CDR3 DNA is TGCGCCAGCAGTTTGGGACAGACTATGACGGGGGAGCTGTTTTTT. The whole variable domain, remainder taken from reference TRBV5-1 and TRBJ2-2, is KAGVTQTPRYLIKTRGQQVTLSCSPISGHRSVSWYQQTPGQGLQFLFEYFSETQRNKGNFPGRFSGRQFSNSRSEMNVSTLELGDSALYLCASSLGQTMTGELFFGEGSRLTVL.

This sequence joins TRBV29-1 and TRBJ1-2, with 11 bases aligning to TRBD1. The CDR3 contains 14 residues. Looked up from germline, CDR1 is SQVTM and CDR2 is ANQGSEA. Trimming took 7 bases from V and 8 from J; bases not matched to a gene: 12. This CDR3 reads CSGHGGQGAGGYTF. The CDR3 nucleotides are TGCAGCGGGCACGGAGGACAGGGGGCAGGCGGCTACACCTTC.

The J gene is TRBJ2-7, the V gene TRBV27, with 11 positions matching TRBD1. Germline V gene sequence: CDR1 MNHEY, CDR2 SMNVEV (reference sequence). The CDR3 consists of 16 residues. V was clipped by 7 bases and J by 6 bases; unmatched bases: 14. CDR3: CASTLSFGTGGREQYF. The CDR3 DNA reads as TGTGCCAGCACCCTTTCCTTTGGGACAGGGGGGCGCGAGCAGTACTTC.

This chain links TRBV27 with TRBJ2-7, with a possible D match to TRBD1 (5 bases). V was shortened by 3 bases and J by 6 bases, with 9 bases between the two germline ends. Germline V lookup: CDR1 MNHEY, CDR2 SMNVEV (reference sequence). The CDR3 contains 12 residues. This CDR3 is CASSFIRGEQYF. The CDR3 DNA reads TGTGCCAGCAGTTTCATAAGGGGCGAGCAGTACTTC.

J is TRBJ2-1 and V is TRBV14, with TRBD2 matching over 9 bases. Germline V gene sequence: CDR1 SGHDN, CDR2 FVKESK. The CDR3 has 14 amino acids. The V gene end was trimmed by 2 bases and the J gene end by 4 bases; junction bases not matched to a gene: 0. CDR3 sequence (DNA): TGTGCCAGCAGCCAACTAGCGGGGTACAATGAGCAGTTCTTC. Residues: CASSQLAGYNEQFF.

This sequence joins TRBV7-6 and TRBJ1-5; TRBD1 might be the D (6 bases). The CDR3 runs 17 residues. Trimming left V 5 bases short and J 2 bases short, with 19 bases between. The germline V gene has CDR1 SGHVS and CDR2 FNYEAQ. CDR3 region: CASSPLGGRPGNQPQHF. The CDR3 DNA follows: TGTGCCAGCAGCCCTTTGGGGGGGCGACCGGGCAATCAGCCCCAGCATTTT.

The rearrangement links TRBV5-5 to TRBJ1-1; 7 positions match TRBD1. The CDR3 has 15 amino acids. Per germline, CDR1 SGHKS and CDR2 YYEKEE (reference sequence). The trim removed 3 bases at V and 1 base at J, leaving 6 bases unmatched. This chain's CDR3 is CASSWGQLRNTEAFF. The CDR3 DNA sequence: TGTGCCAGCAGCTGGGGACAGCTCAGGAACACTGAAGCTTTCTTT.

The chain uses TRBV6-5 and TRBJ1-5; 8 bases are a match to TRBD1. The CDR3 runs 14 residues. The V and J ends lost 6 bases and 3 bases, in that order; junction bases with no gene match: 4. Per germline, CDR1 MNHEY and CDR2 SVGAGI. DNA of the CDR3: TGTGCCAGCAGAGACAGGGGTGCCAATCAGCCCCAGCATTTT. Its protein is CASRDRGANQPQHF.